The next 14 T cell receptor beta chains were all read from a single sample in a study of post-analysis software for immune sequencing data. Their antigen targets remain unknown. TCR beta libraries were prepared from cDNA with unique molecular identifiers. TCRdb re-derived calls from the PCR reads in MiXCR, one entry per CDR3 protein. This table holds fewer than 850,000 distinct CDR3 sequences, 30% found once. Findings and limits, study-wide: Five TRBV segments occurring more often in patients than controls included TRBV5-6, TRBV5-1 and TRBV20-1.

The sequenced sample consisted of blood. The receptors shown here come from a girl aged 10 to 17 with multiple sclerosis.

This clonotype was seen a few times. This chain joins TRBV29-1 and TRBJ1-2, with D possibly matching TRBD1 (5 bases). This CDR3 is 13 amino acids long. Per germline, CDR1 SQVTM and CDR2 ANQGSEA. V lost 6 bases to trimming and J lost 2 bases, with 13 bases between them. The CDR3 region has the DNA TGCAGCGTGCTTGGGACCGACAACTATGGCTACACCTTC. This gives the protein CSVLGTDNYGYTF.

This clonotype showed up just a few times. The rearrangement joins TRBV11-1 to TRBJ2-3; tentatively, D is TRBD2 (5 bases). There are 11 residues in the CDR3. Germline V gene lookup returns CDR1 SGHAT and CDR2 FQDESV (reference sequence). V was clipped by 3 bases and J by 7 bases, with 5 bases between them. CDR3 nucleotides: TGTGCCAGCAGCTTCGGGAATACGCAGTATTTT. This gives the protein CASSFGNTQYF.

The J gene is TRBJ2-7, the V gene TRBV7-2; D possibly corresponds to TRBD2 (7 bases). Trimming took off 5 bases at V and 2 bases at J, with 19 bases between the two ends. The CDR3 spans 16 residues. Germline assignment: CDR1 SGHTA and CDR2 FQGNSA. DNA of the CDR3: TGTGCCAGCAGCCTCGTGGGGGGCGGGAGCACCTACGAGCAGTACTTC. Translated, it gives CASSLVGGGSTYEQYF.

This clonotype was found a few times. This chain joins TRBV7-2 and TRBJ2-7, with D uncertain. The DNA end is more similar to TRBJ2-4, so the J call may be wrong. Looked up from germline, CDR1 is SGHTA and CDR2 is FQGNSA. The CDR3 length is 13 residues. The CDR3 here is CASSLDFANIQYF. The CDR3 DNA sequence: TGTGCCAGCAGCTTAGATTTTGCGAACATTCAGTACTTC.

V and J are TRBV3-1 and TRBJ1-4; D not resolved. CDR1 is LGHDT, CDR2 YNNKEL, per germline (reference sequence). This CDR3 is built from 12 residues. V was trimmed by 1 base and J by 7 bases, leaving 4 bases between them. The CDR3 loop reads CASSQGIEKLFF. The CDR3 coding sequence is TGTGCCAGCAGCCAAGGGATTGAAAAACTGTTTTTT.

The chain is built from TRBV20-1 and TRBJ2-1; tentative D call: TRBD1 (6 bases). Germline assignment: CDR1 DFQATT and CDR2 SNEGSKA (reference sequence). The CDR3 runs 15 residues. V shed 3 bases and J shed 2 bases, with 14 bases lying between them. The CDR3 DNA reads as TGCAGTGCTAGCCCCGGGGCAGGGGCCTACAATGAGCAGTTCTTC. Protein: CSASPGAGAYNEQFF.

This chain uses TRBV4-2 with TRBJ2-3; 7 bases map to TRBD2. V dropped 1 base and J dropped 1; count of bases not matched to a gene: 5. Germline lookup yields CDR1 LGHNA and CDR2 YNFKEQ. The CDR3 totals 16 residues. CDR3 sequence reads: CASSQVAAGGTDTQYF. The CDR3 coding sequence is TGTGCCAGCAGCCAAGTGGCGGCGGGGGGCACAGATACGCAGTATTTT.

The rearrangement joins TRBV5-8 to TRBJ2-1; D may be TRBD1 (6 bases). This CDR3 has 16 amino acids. The V and J ends lost 6 bases and 3 bases respectively, with 19 bases between them. Germline V gives CDR1 SGHTS, CDR2 YDEGEE. CDR3 coding DNA: TGTGCCAGCAACCTCCTGGGGGCACTTTACTACAATGAGCAGTTCTTC. It specifies CASNLLGALYYNEQFF.

The chain uses TRBV9 and TRBJ2-1; TRBD2 matches 14 bases. The CDR3 extends over 15 amino acids. Germline V CDR1 and CDR2: SGDLS, YYNGEE. V shed 3 bases, J shed 11 bases, and the junction held 7 bases outside the gene matches. This CDR3 is CASSATSGRGGKQFF. In nucleotides, the CDR3 is TGTGCCAGCAGCGCGACTAGCGGGAGGGGGGGTAAGCAGTTCTTC.

This clonotype was detected only a few times. The V call is TRBV7-4, the J call TRBJ2-1, with D maybe TRBD2 (5 bases). The V end was cut by 5 bases, the J end by 8 bases, with 19 bases between. CDR1 SGHVT and CDR2 SQSDAQ come from the germline V gene. This CDR3 spans 15 amino acids. The CDR3 spells CASSPPRVVGDEQFF. CDR3 DNA sequence: TGTGCCAGCAGCCCGCCCCGGGTGGTGGGAGATGAGCAGTTCTTC.

This clonotype showed up just a few times. The chain carries TRBV29-1 and TRBJ2-1; 9 bases are a match to TRBD2. This CDR3 has 14 residues. Germline V gene data show CDR1 as SQVTM and CDR2 as ANQGSEA. V shed 6 bases and J 6 bases; nucleotides not matched to a gene: 9. DNA for the CDR3: TGCAGCGTAGACCGGCTAGCGGGACCCAATGAGCAGTTCTTC. It translates to CSVDRLAGPNEQFF.

This sequence joins TRBV19 and TRBJ2-6; the D call may be TRBD1 or TRBD2 (5 bases each). The V gene's germline CDR1 is LNHDA and CDR2 SQIVND (reference sequence). The V gene lost 8 bases and the J gene lost 1 base, with 15 bases spanning the gap. This CDR3 spans 16 amino acids. Here the CDR3 DNA reads TGTGCCAGTCGACAGCAGCGAGGGTCTGGGGCCAACGTCCTGACTTTC. Translation: CASRQQRGSGANVLTF.

This clonotype was seen a handful of times. The genes are TRBV2 and TRBJ1-6; perhaps TRBD1 as D (6 bases). There are 14 residues in the CDR3. The ends were cut back, 6 bases at V and 14 bases at J, with 20 bases in the middle. Germline V gene data show CDR1 as SNHLY and CDR2 as FYNNEI. The CDR3 is CASRADRTGETLHF. In DNA form, the CDR3 reads TGTGCCAGCAGGGCAGACAGGACCGGTGAGACCCTCCACTTT.

The rearrangement uses TRBV7-2 and TRBJ2-3, with a possible D match to TRBD1 (6 bases). The CDR3 loop spans 16 amino acids. Trimming left V 5 bases short and J 6 bases short, with 21 bases between. Germline CDR1 SGHTA, CDR2 FQGNSA. For the CDR3, the DNA is TGTGCCAGCAGCCTTAGGTGGGGGCTTGCGGTGGATACGCAGTATTTT. Translated, it gives CASSLRWGLAVDTQYF.